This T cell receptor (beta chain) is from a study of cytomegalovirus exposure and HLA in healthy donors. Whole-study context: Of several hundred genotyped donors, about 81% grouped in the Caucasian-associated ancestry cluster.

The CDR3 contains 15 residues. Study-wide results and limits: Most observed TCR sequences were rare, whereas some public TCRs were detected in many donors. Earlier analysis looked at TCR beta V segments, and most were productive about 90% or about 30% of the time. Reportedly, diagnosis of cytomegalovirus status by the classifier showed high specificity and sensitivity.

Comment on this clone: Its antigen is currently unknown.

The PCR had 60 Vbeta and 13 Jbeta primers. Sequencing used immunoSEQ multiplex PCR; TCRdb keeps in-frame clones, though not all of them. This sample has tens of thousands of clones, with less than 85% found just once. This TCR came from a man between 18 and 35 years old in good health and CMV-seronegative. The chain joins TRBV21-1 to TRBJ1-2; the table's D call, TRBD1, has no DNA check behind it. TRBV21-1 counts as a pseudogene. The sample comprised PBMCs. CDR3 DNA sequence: TGTGCCAGCAGCAATAGAACAGGGGTGATCTATGGCTACACCTTC. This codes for CASSNRTGVIYGYTF.